The 8 T cell receptor beta chains presented below share a single source sample, sequenced in a study of shared clonotypes between healthy human individuals. Clones were sequenced by immunoSEQ multiplex PCR, and TCRdb holds only the in-frame ones, with some missing. The table has under 1,100,000 clones, 75% to 85% seen once. The sequencing input was memory CD4+ T cells from PBMCs. Described subset: CD45RA-negative fraction. The source of these receptors is a man in his late teens or twenties in good health. Some clones in this sample may be carry-over from other donors' samples.

The chain employs TRBV10-3 and TRBJ2-3; possibly TRBD2 for D (6 bases). The CDR3 consists of 14 residues. Trimming took 2 bases from V and 3 from J, leaving 9 bases between them. Germline CDR1 and CDR2: ENHRY and SYGVKD. CDR3 amino acids: CAISEGLATDTQYF. CDR3 sequence (DNA): TGTGCCATCAGTGAGGGGCTAGCGACAGATACGCAGTATTTT.

The rearrangement links TRBV7-9 to TRBJ2-7, with TRBD1 matching 9 bases. Germline lookup yields CDR1 SEHNR and CDR2 FQNEAQ (reference sequence). This CDR3 region has 16 residues. V gave up 5 bases and J gave up 3 bases; unmatched junction bases: 11. The CDR3 nucleotides are TGTGCCAGCAGCGAGCTCCCGGGACAGGGAGGCTACGAGCAGTACTTC. Its translation is CASSELPGQGGYEQYF.

The rearrangement joins TRBV30 to TRBJ2-7, with 10 nucleotides matching TRBD2. The CDR3 contains 12 residues. Germline CDR1 is GTSNPN and CDR2 is SVGIG (reference sequence). V gave up 5 bases and J gave up 4 bases; unmatched junction bases: 2. CDR3 nucleotide sequence: TGTGCCTGGGGTAGCGGGAGGTACGAGCAGTACTTC. It codes for CAWGSGRYEQYF.

The chain employs TRBV4-1 and TRBJ1-1, with D perhaps matching TRBD1 (5 bases). V was trimmed by 4 bases and J by 8 bases, leaving 14 bases between them. Germline values: CDR1 MGHRA, CDR2 YSYEKL. The CDR3 sequence is 13 residues long. CDR3 bases: TGCGCCAGCAGCCGGGGACCGGGGGGAGAAGCTTTCTTT. It translates to CASSRGPGGEAFF.

The gene calls are TRBV6-1 and TRBJ2-3, with 11 positions matching TRBD2. The length of the CDR3 is 11 residues. CDR1 MNHNS and CDR2 SASEGT come from the germline V gene. V lost 8 bases and J lost 13; bases outside the gene matches: 5. CDR3 amino acids: CASRLSGREYF. DNA for the CDR3: TGTGCCAGCCGCCTTAGCGGGAGGGAGTATTTT.

The chain is built from TRBV25-1 and TRBJ1-2; D is uncertain. The germline CDR1 and CDR2 sequences are MGHDK and SYGVNS. V lost 10 bases, J lost 14 bases, and 14 bases lay in between. The CDR3 runs 9 residues. The CDR3 loop is CAIRRTITF. The CDR3 nucleotides are TGTGCCATCCGTAGAACCATTACCTTC.

This clone was observed a single time. V usage is TRBV4-3 and J usage is TRBJ2-5, with D perhaps matching TRBD1 (5 bases). Trimming took 1 base from V and 2 from J, leaving 11 bases between them. The CDR3 consists of 15 residues. Germline-derived CDR1 and CDR2 are LGHNA and YSLEER. The CDR3 DNA sequence: TGCGCCAGCAGCCAAGGGGTTTCAGGGCAAGAGACCCAGTACTTC. This gives the protein CASSQGVSGQETQYF.

This clone was counted between two and nine times. V and J are TRBV14 and TRBJ1-1; D is ambiguous. Trimming removed 3 bases at V and 0 bases at J, with 5 bases between. There are 13 residues in the CDR3. From germline, CDR1 is SGHDN and CDR2 FVKESK. The CDR3 DNA follows: TGTGCCAGCAGCCACAGCATGAACACTGAAGCTTTCTTT. Translating gives CASSHSMNTEAFF.